The 32 T cell receptor beta chains reported below all come from one sample, sequenced in a study of blood T cell repertoires in COVID-19. Using immunoSEQ multiplex PCR, the repertoire was profiled, and TCRdb retains in-frame clones only, with some absent. The sample records 470,000 or so clones, 87% being singletons. Sample: PBMCs or T cells enriched from blood (not recorded which). The receptor set was obtained from a woman younger than 30 with acute COVID-19.

This chain joins TRBV5-4 and TRBJ2-7; TRBD1 agrees at 10 bases. The CDR3 consists of 15 residues. Per the germline V gene, CDR1 is SGHNT and CDR2 is YYREEE (reference sequence). The J segment lost 5 bases and the V segment lost 4 bases, leaving 9 bases of the junction unmatched. The CDR3 coding sequence is TGTGCCAGCAGCACAATCGGGACAGGGGTCAACGAGCAGTACTTC. This translates into CASSTIGTGVNEQYF. The complete variable domain, with remaining parts taken from reference TRBV5-4 and TRBJ2-7, reads ETGVTQSPTHLIKTRGQQVTLRCSSQSGHNTVSWYQQALGQGPQFIFQYYREEENGRGNFPPRFSGLQFPNYSSELNVNALELDDSALYLCASSTIGTGVNEQYFGPGTRLTVT.

The chain carries TRBV19 and TRBJ1-1; 9 nucleotides line up with TRBD1. Trimming cost V 7 bases and J 4 bases; bases outside gene matches: 4. The CDR3 runs 13 residues. Germline-derived CDR1 and CDR2 are LNHDA and SQIVND (reference sequence). CDR3 nucleotide sequence: TGTGCCAGTACCGCGACAGGGGGCACTGAAGCTTTCTTT. Encoded protein: CASTATGGTEAFF.

The CDR3 here is CASSFTRDRKNTEAFF. The CDR3 coding sequence is TGCGCCAGCAGCTTTACCCGGGACAGAAAGAACACTGAAGCTTTCTTT. The rearrangement joins TRBV5-1 to TRBJ1-1, with TRBD1 matching over 7 bases. Germline-derived CDR1 and CDR2 are SGHRS and YFSETQ. The CDR3 runs to 16 residues. The ends lost 2 bases at V and 1 base at J; junction bases unmatched: 8.

The chain links TRBV2 to TRBJ1-2, with 9 bases aligning to TRBD1. Germline values: CDR1 SNHLY, CDR2 FYNNEI. The V segment lost 6 bases and the J segment 5 bases; nucleotides outside the gene matches: 10. This CDR3 is 15 amino acids long. This CDR3 reads CASRDRQGGLYGYTF. The CDR3 nucleotides are TGTGCCAGCAGGGATAGACAGGGGGGTCTATATGGCTACACCTTC.

The chain combines TRBV28 with TRBJ1-1, with D perhaps matching TRBD1 (5 bases). The CDR3 totals 14 residues. CDR1 is MDHEN and CDR2 is SYDVKM in the germline V gene. Trimming pared 6 bases from V and 1 base from J, leaving 12 bases between. The chain's CDR3 is CASRRDDSNTEAFF. The CDR3 DNA reads as TGTGCCAGCAGGCGGGACGACTCGAACACTGAAGCTTTCTTT.

The chain employs TRBV13 and TRBJ1-2, with 7 bases fitting TRBD1. The length of the CDR3 is 15 residues. The V gene end was trimmed by 4 bases and the J gene end by 3 bases; junction bases not matched to a gene: 8. Per germline, CDR1 PRHDT and CDR2 FYEKMQ (reference sequence). In DNA form, the CDR3 reads TGTGCCAGCAGCTCCCGTACCGGGACAGACTATGGCTACACCTTC. This encodes CASSSRTGTDYGYTF.

The rearrangement uses TRBV7-9 and TRBJ1-5, with D hard to call. This CDR3 has 12 residues. V lost 5 bases to trimming and J lost 7 bases, with 9 bases between them. The germline V gene has CDR1 SEHNR and CDR2 FQNEAQ (reference sequence). CDR3 sequence: CASSKRGQPQHF. The DNA for the CDR3 is TGTGCCAGCAGCAAGCGGGGACAGCCCCAGCATTTT. The full variable domain, with the rest looked up from reference TRBV7-9 and TRBJ1-5, is DTGVSQNPRHKITKRGQNVTFRCDPISEHNRLYWYRQTLGQGPEFLTYFQNEAQLEKSRLLSDRFSAERPKGSFSTLEIQRTEQGDSAMYLCASSKRGQPQHFGDGTRLSIL.

V and J are TRBV5-4 and TRBJ2-3; 9 positions agree with TRBD1. Unmatched junction bases numbered 6, after V lost 5 bases and J lost 2 bases. Germline V gene data show CDR1 as SGHNT and CDR2 as YYREEE (reference sequence). This CDR3 comprises 15 residues. DNA for the CDR3: TGTGCCAGCAGACCACAGGGGGCCTCCACAGATACGCAGTATTTT. The encoded protein is CASRPQGASTDTQYF.

This clone was counted a few times. V usage is TRBV12-3 or TRBV12-4 and J usage is TRBJ1-5, with a possible D match to TRBD1 (6 bases). Trimming removed 5 bases at V and 5 bases at J, with 10 bases between. The CDR3 is 13 amino acids. CDR3 sequence: CASSPRTDQPQHF. CDR3 nucleotide sequence: TGTGCCAGCAGTCCGAGGACAGATCAGCCCCAGCATTTT.

The J gene is TRBJ2-7, the V gene TRBV29-1; perhaps TRBD2 as D (5 bases). The V gene lost 4 bases and the J gene lost 4 bases, with 14 bases spanning the gap. Germline-derived CDR1 and CDR2 are SQVTM and ANQGSEA. The CDR3 spans 13 residues. CDR3 residues: CSVVVRGEYEQYF. In nucleotides, the CDR3 is TGCAGCGTTGTAGTACGGGGTGAATACGAGCAGTACTTC.

Remarks on this clone: Other DNA sequences from this sample encode an identical CDR3 as well. The V call is TRBV18, the J call TRBJ2-7; a weak D match, TRBD1 (6 bases). CDR1 and CDR2 (germline): KGHSH, LQKENI. CDR3 size: 13 residues. Trimming left V 4 bases short and J 1 base short, with 8 bases between. Here the CDR3 DNA reads TGTGCCAGCTCACACAGGGATTCCTACGAGCAGTACTTC. The encoded protein is CASSHRDSYEQYF.

This clone is a singleton in its sample. This rearrangement joins TRBV29-1 to TRBJ2-2, with 7 bases fitting TRBD1. With 4 bases clipped from V and 5 bases from J, the junction kept 1 base outside the gene matches. Per the germline V gene, CDR1 is SQVTM and CDR2 is ANQGSEA. This CDR3 has 12 amino acids. The CDR3 loop reads CSVAQGTGELFF. The CDR3 region has the DNA TGCAGCGTTGCACAGGGGACCGGGGAGCTGTTTTTT.

V is TRBV5-1 and J is TRBJ1-1; tentative D call: TRBD1 (6 bases). The CDR3 is made up of 16 amino acids. Germline CDR1 reads SGHRS; CDR2 reads YFSETQ. Trimming removed 4 bases at V and 0 bases at J, with 16 bases between. The CDR3 here is CASSTKAGAMNTEAFF. The CDR3 nucleotides are TGCGCCAGCAGCACCAAAGCAGGGGCCATGAACACTGAAGCTTTCTTT.

The chain couples TRBV7-8 to TRBJ2-1; no clear D gene. CDR1 SGHVS and CDR2 FQNEAQ come from the germline V gene. This CDR3 contains 13 residues. Between the trimmed V and J ends, which lost 2 bases and 6 bases, there was a span of 8 bases. The CDR3 reads CASSLSHLNEQFF. CDR3 DNA sequence: TGTGCCAGCAGCTTAAGCCACCTCAATGAGCAGTTCTTC.

J is TRBJ2-7 and V is TRBV24-1; 10 bases align to TRBD1. Germline lookup yields CDR1 KGHDR and CDR2 SFDVKD. The CDR3 is 12 residues long. The trim removed 7 bases at V and 6 bases at J, leaving 2 bases unmatched. The CDR3: CATRGQGGEQYF. The CDR3, as DNA: TGTGCCACCAGAGGACAGGGGGGCGAGCAGTACTTC.

The chain joins TRBV18 to TRBJ2-1; 7 bases are a match to TRBD2. The V gene's germline CDR1 is KGHSH and CDR2 LQKENI. With V trimmed by 3 bases and J by 9 bases, 5 bases remained unmatched. CDR3 length equals 13 residues. CDR3 DNA sequence: TGTGCCAGCTCACCGGCTTCGGGGGGTGAGCAGTTCTTC. Amino acid sequence: CASSPASGGEQFF. The complete variable domain, with remaining parts taken from reference TRBV18 and TRBJ2-1, reads NAGVMQNPRHLVRRRGQEARLRCSPMKGHSHVYWYRQLPEEGLKFMVYLQKENIIDESGMPKERFSAEFPKEGPSILRIQQVVRGDSAAYFCASSPASGGEQFFGPGTRLTVL.

The chain combines TRBV10-2 with TRBJ2-7, with TRBD1 matching over 9 bases. The V and J ends lost 7 bases and 1 base, in that order; junction bases with no gene match: 8. The germline gives CDR1 WSHSY, CDR2 SAAADI. CDR3 length: 15 residues. The CDR3 DNA sequence: TGCGCCAGCAACGCACAGGGGGCGCTTTCCTACGAGCAGTACTTC. Translated: CASNAQGALSYEQYF.

J is TRBJ1-2 and V is TRBV19; tentatively, D is TRBD1 (5 bases). CDR1 and CDR2 (germline): LNHDA, SQIVND (reference sequence). This CDR3 spans 16 amino acids. Trimming removed 3 bases at V and 7 bases at J, with 21 bases between. This CDR3 reads CASSMISQGGSFGYTF. CDR3 DNA sequence: TGTGCCAGTAGTATGATCTCCCAGGGAGGTAGTTTTGGCTACACCTTC.

The chain carries TRBV5-1 and TRBJ2-7, with 9 nucleotides matching TRBD1. Germline values: CDR1 SGHRS, CDR2 YFSETQ. After removal of 4 bases from V and 1 base from J, the junction contained 9 bases not matched to a gene. CDR3 length equals 16 residues. The DNA of the CDR3 is TGCGCCAGCAGCCCTTACGGGACAGGGTTGTCCTACGAGCAGTACTTC. Translated, it gives CASSPYGTGLSYEQYF.

CDR3 in DNA: TGTGCCAGTAGATCACCGGGACAGGGTGGCGAGCAGTACTTC. Its translation is CASRSPGQGGEQYF. This sequence joins TRBV19 and TRBJ2-7; TRBD1 matches 9 bases. Unmatched junction bases numbered 9, after V lost 6 bases and J lost 6 bases. CDR3 length: 14 amino acids. Germline V gives CDR1 LNHDA, CDR2 SQIVND (reference sequence).

This clone showed up just once. The chain combines TRBV2 with TRBJ2-6; 11 bases are a match to TRBD1. The CDR3 runs to 17 residues. Germline V CDR1 and CDR2: SNHLY, FYNNEI. The J segment lost 2 bases and the V segment lost 4 bases, leaving 4 bases of the junction unmatched. The CDR3 loop is CASSVRGQGAGANVLTF. Written as DNA, the CDR3 is TGTGCCAGCAGTGTGAGGGGACAGGGGGCTGGGGCCAACGTCCTGACTTTC.

This chain connects TRBV11-2 to TRBJ1-4; 9 bases align to TRBD1. With V trimmed by 10 bases and J by 6 bases, 6 bases remained unmatched. The CDR3 totals 13 residues. Germline values: CDR1 SGHAT, CDR2 FQNNGV. CDR3 sequence: CATHRGRDEKLFF. CDR3 in DNA: TGTGCCACACACAGGGGGCGCGATGAAAAACTGTTTTTT.

The chain is built from TRBV3-1 (or the pseudogene TRBV3-2) and TRBJ2-7, with 9 nucleotides matching TRBD2. The CDR3 length is 14 residues. CDR1 is LGHDT and CDR2 is YNNKEL in the germline V gene (reference sequence). The trim removed 0 bases at V and 8 bases at J, leaving 5 bases unmatched. CDR3 in amino acids: CASSQEFLAGKQYF. The CDR3 DNA reads as TGTGCCAGCAGCCAAGAGTTTCTAGCGGGGAAGCAGTACTTC.

This clone was detected only once. V is TRBV2 and J is TRBJ2-7; 7 nucleotides match TRBD2. The V segment lost 6 bases and the J segment 12 bases; nucleotides outside the gene matches: 17. CDR1 is SNHLY and CDR2 is FYNNEI in the germline V gene. The CDR3 consists of 14 residues. In DNA form, the CDR3 reads TGTGCCAGCAGGGCAGACCCCACTAGCGTCCTCCGGTACTTC. Translation: CASRADPTSVLRYF.

The J gene is TRBJ1-4, the V gene TRBV7-2; unclear D gene. The CDR3 runs 14 residues. Trimming pared 2 bases from V and 6 bases from J, leaving 10 bases between. Per the germline V gene, CDR1 is SGHTA and CDR2 is FQGNSA. CDR3 amino acids: CASSLNSLDEKLFF. The CDR3 nucleotides read TGTGCCAGCAGCTTAAACAGCCTGGATGAAAAACTGTTTTTT.

The chain combines TRBV6-6 with TRBJ1-6; weak D call: TRBD1 (6 bases). Germline V lookup: CDR1 MNHNY, CDR2 SVGAGI (reference sequence). Between the trimmed V and J ends, which lost 5 bases and 0 bases, there was a span of 35 bases. CDR3 length equals 24 residues. The CDR3 coding sequence is TGTGCCAGCAGTCCCGGAATGTGGGGTTCGGTCGGCAGGGGTCGCCTCTCCTATAATTCACCCCTCCACTTT. Translation gives CASSPGMWGSVGRGRLSYNSPLHF.

This clone appeared a single time. This chain joins TRBV15 and TRBJ2-5; maybe TRBD2 (5 bases). Trimming left V 3 bases short and J 4 bases short, with 18 bases between. CDR1 is LNHNV, CDR2 YYDKDF, per germline (reference sequence). The CDR3 length is 16 residues. CDR3 region: CATSSGPGIGRETQYF. The CDR3 region has the DNA TGTGCCACCAGCAGCGGTCCGGGTATAGGGAGAGAGACCCAGTACTTC.

V gene TRBV28 combines with J gene TRBJ2-2; a weak D match, TRBD1 (5 bases). CDR3 size: 14 residues. Germline V CDR1 and CDR2: MDHEN, SYDVKM. V was clipped by 7 bases and J by 2 bases, with 11 bases between them. CDR3 protein: CASKGSLNTGELFF. CDR3 bases: TGTGCCAGCAAGGGGTCCCTTAACACCGGGGAGCTGTTTTTT.

The V gene is TRBV5-4, the J gene TRBJ2-7; 7 nucleotides align to TRBD1. Trimming took 3 bases from V and 1 from J; bases not matched to a gene: 4. The CDR3 spans 14 residues. CDR1 SGHNT and CDR2 YYREEE come from the germline V gene (reference sequence). The CDR3 bases are TGTGCCAGCAGCTCCAGGGACAGATCCTACGAGCAGTACTTC. It codes for CASSSRDRSYEQYF.

The chain recombines TRBV29-1 with TRBJ2-5; the match to TRBD2 covers 9 bases. The V and J ends lost 4 bases and 5 bases, in that order; junction bases with no gene match: 5. The germline V gene encodes CDR1 SQVTM and CDR2 ANQGSEA. The length of the CDR3 is 13 residues. The CDR3, as DNA: TGCAGCGTTGGCAGGGCGGGAGGGGAGACCCAGTACTTC. This sequence encodes CSVGRAGGETQYF.

The chain has TRBV19 and TRBJ1-1, with a tentative D call TRBD1 (6 bases). Germline V lookup: CDR1 LNHDA, CDR2 SQIVND (reference sequence). V was shortened by 7 bases and J by 2 bases, with 32 bases between the two germline ends. The CDR3 extends over 20 amino acids. The CDR3 loop reads CASNMRYRHWQGGLNTEAFF. The CDR3 DNA is TGTGCCAGTAATATGAGGTACCGACACTGGCAAGGGGGACTAAACACTGAAGCTTTCTTT. Full variable domain (outside the CDR3, taken from reference TRBV19 and TRBJ1-1): DGGITQSPKYLFRKEGQNVTLSCEQNLNHDAMYWYRQDPGQGLRLIYYSQIVNDFQKGDIAEGYSVSREKKESFPLTVTSAQKNPTAFYLCASNMRYRHWQGGLNTEAFFGQGTRLTVV.

The table lists this clone with a few counts. V gene TRBV11-2 combines with J gene TRBJ1-1, with D perhaps TRBD1 (6 bases). CDR3 length: 15 residues. Trimming removed 2 bases at V and 2 bases at J, with 12 bases between. Germline V gene lookup returns CDR1 SGHAT and CDR2 FQNNGV. The CDR3 loop reads CASSLQGTDNTEAFF. The CDR3 DNA is TGTGCCAGCAGCTTACAGGGGACCGACAACACTGAAGCTTTCTTT.